This passage covers 10 T cell receptor beta chains from one sample sequenced in a study of blood T cell repertoires in COVID-19 (dated by TCRdb to 2018 to 2021). To prepare the library, the immunoSEQ multiplex PCR assay was applied. The table was pulled from immuneACCESS by TCRdb, which kept in-frame rearrangements only. Such tables lose some clones; where checked, under half of the loss comes from unresolved V genes, and the rest has no known cause. The sample includes some 110,000 clones, with about 89% observed a single time. The ten largest account for 15% of the sample. Sequenced: peripheral blood. These receptor sequences come from a man between 50 and 59 years old with acute or convalescent COVID-19.

The chain joins TRBV27 to TRBJ1-4; D call uncertain. Trimming pared 6 bases from V and 8 bases from J, leaving 13 bases between. The CDR3 contains 13 residues. Germline V gene sequence: CDR1 MNHEY, CDR2 SMNVEV (reference sequence). CDR3 nucleotides: TGTGCCAGCAGGAGGGCGCCGTGGGAAAAACTGTTTTTT. Translation: CASRRAPWEKLFF.

The chain joins TRBV11-2 to TRBJ1-6, with D maybe TRBD1 (6 bases). This CDR3 contains 17 residues. Per the germline V gene, CDR1 is SGHAT and CDR2 is FQNNGV. Trimming took 4 bases from V and 0 from J, leaving 13 bases between them. CDR3 sequence: CASSSKGRGSYNSPLHF. CDR3 coding DNA: TGTGCCAGCAGCTCTAAGGGCAGGGGCTCCTATAATTCACCCCTCCACTTT.

This chain uses TRBV14 with TRBJ2-1; 11 bases agree with TRBD1. CDR1 SGHDN and CDR2 FVKESK come from the germline V gene. With 3 bases clipped from V and 7 bases from J, the junction kept 2 bases outside the gene matches. The CDR3 is made up of 14 amino acids. The CDR3 DNA reads as TGTGCCAGCAGCCAGGGGACAGGGGGAAATGAGCAGTTCTTC. It translates to CASSQGTGGNEQFF.

This sequence joins TRBV28 and TRBJ1-1; no clear D. The germline V and J ends were trimmed by 2 bases and 1 base, with 2 bases remaining between them. CDR1 and CDR2 (germline): MDHEN, SYDVKM. The CDR3 has 12 amino acids. CDR3 nucleotide sequence: TGTGCCAGCAGTTTACGGAACACTGAAGCTTTCTTT. Its protein product is CASSLRNTEAFF.

The V and J genes are TRBV7-2 and TRBJ2-5; 9 bases align to TRBD2. This CDR3 is built from 16 residues. The trim removed 5 bases at V and 4 bases at J, leaving 11 bases unmatched. Germline V gene sequence: CDR1 SGHTA, CDR2 FQGNSA. The DNA of the CDR3 is TGTGCCAGCAGCCCGAGGGGCGGGAGGGCAGGAGAGACCCAGTACTTC. It is translated as CASSPRGGRAGETQYF.

V usage is TRBV15 and J usage is TRBJ2-5; D is uncertain. CDR1 LNHNV and CDR2 YYDKDF come from the germline V gene (reference sequence). The CDR3 covers 15 residues. The ends were cut back, 1 base at V and 3 bases at J, with 12 bases in the middle. DNA of the CDR3: TGTGCCACCAGCAGAGGGTACATACCCGAAGAGACCCAGTACTTC. This gives the protein CATSRGYIPEETQYF.

CDR3 nucleotides: TGTGCCAGCGAAACAGGGGCCTATGGCTACACCTTC. Translation: CASETGAYGYTF. The rearrangement joins TRBV28 to TRBJ1-2; 7 bases align to TRBD1. Germline V gene data show CDR1 as MDHEN and CDR2 as SYDVKM. The CDR3 contains 12 residues. After removal of 8 bases from V and 4 bases from J, the junction contained 4 bases not matched to a gene.

This sequence joins TRBV19 and TRBJ2-7, with D perhaps TRBD1 (5 bases). V shed 3 bases and J shed 2 bases, with 8 bases lying between them. Germline-derived CDR1 and CDR2 are LNHDA and SQIVND (reference sequence). This CDR3 has 13 amino acids. DNA for the CDR3: TGTGCCAGTAGTATTACAGGCGCCTACGAGCAGTACTTC. It is translated as CASSITGAYEQYF.

The rearrangement joins TRBV19 to TRBJ2-1, with D possibly being TRBD1 (5 bases). Between the trimmed V and J ends, which lost 2 bases and 4 bases, there was a span of 12 bases. The CDR3 sequence is 15 residues long. The germline gives CDR1 LNHDA, CDR2 SQIVND (reference sequence). The DNA of the CDR3 is TGTGCCAGTAGTATAAGGGGATCTTCATACAATGAGCAGTTCTTC. It translates to CASSIRGSSYNEQFF.

This sequence joins TRBV7-8 and TRBJ1-2; 8 nucleotides align to TRBD1. CDR3 size: 15 residues. V lost 2 bases to trimming and J lost 2 bases; unmatched junction nucleotides: 4. Germline CDR1 reads SGHVS; CDR2 reads FQNEAQ. CDR3 residues: CASSLRRQGNYGYTF. Written as DNA, the CDR3 is TGTGCCAGCAGCTTAAGGAGACAGGGGAACTATGGCTACACCTTC.